This T cell receptor (beta chain) was recorded in a study of prognosis after radiotherapy for stage I lung cancer. In the study overall: Approximately twelve men and over five women, aged about 53 to 95 and with a median age of roughly 74 years, made up the patients. In a handful of patients, distant metastases developed after radiotherapy (median roughly 7 months), whereas 15 patients showed no significant progression.

Genomic DNA was subjected to two-round multiplex PCR for amplification of TCR beta CDR3. With primers specific to each TRBV and TRBJ gene, the first-round PCR was performed. TCRdb reprocessed the multiplex PCR reads via MiXCR and lists one record per CDR3 protein. The repertoire holds approximately 23,000 distinct CDR3 sequences, with around 42% as singletons. V was pared by 6 bases and J by 2 bases, with 11 bases between. The germline V gene encodes CDR1 DFQATT and CDR2 SNEGSKA (reference sequence). The CDR3 extends over 13 amino acids. This clonotype was observed many times. The V and J genes are TRBV20-1 and TRBJ1-5; weak D call: TRBD1 (6 bases). The sequence derives from a donor over 45 with non-small cell lung cancer. The source was PBMCs, collected before or after stereotactic body radiation therapy (not recorded which). The CDR3 sequence is CSAQGSGNQPQHF. CDR3 nucleotide sequence: TGCAGTGCGCAGGGGTCGGGCAATCAGCCCCAGCATTTT.